This T cell receptor (beta chain) was identified in a study of T-cell reconstitution after alpha-beta-depleted transplantation in children. Germline V gives CDR1 DFQATT, CDR2 SNEGSKA (reference sequence). The junction had 5 bases not matched to a gene; V was cut back by 3 bases and J by 3 bases. CDR3 length equals 14 residues. This clonotype was picked up many times. As it was prepared, the TCRbeta library received unique molecular identifiers. TCRdb redid the calling of the PCR reads with MiXCR, one entry per CDR3 protein. The profile shows around 600,000 distinct CDR3 sequences, roughly 15% of them singletons.

The chain links TRBV20-1 to TRBJ1-2; 9 bases are shared with TRBD1. The sequence came from a human donor who donated a stem cell graft to a child with acute myeloid leukemia. The sequencing used PBMCs from the stem cell graft donor, collected from the stem cell graft. The chain's CDR3 is CSARRDREDYGYTF. The CDR3 DNA sequence: TGCAGTGCTAGGAGGGACAGGGAGGACTATGGCTACACCTTC.